The sequence of this T cell receptor beta chain was determined in a study of blood T cell repertoires in COVID-19. Study context: The analysed material was cDNA or gDNA that came from T cells, B-cell-depleted T cells, or PBMCs.

V dropped 10 bases and J dropped 5; count of bases not matched to a gene: 3. The length of the CDR3 is 13 residues. Germline V gene sequence: CDR1 MNHEY, CDR2 SVGAGI. The table came from immunoSEQ multiplex PCR; TCRdb's copy has only in-frame clones and leaves some out. The sample holds roughly 200,000 clones, more than 65% seen once. Input material: peripheral blood. The gene calls are TRBV6-5 and TRBJ1-5; 12 bases are a match to TRBD1. The sequence derives from a man aged 45-65 years with active or convalescent COVID-19. CDR3 sequence: CATGTGGDQPQHF. The CDR3 region has the DNA TGTGCCACCGGGACAGGGGGCGATCAGCCCCAGCATTTT.